This T cell receptor beta chain comes out of a study of T cell clones after liver transplantation. At the level of the study: TCRbeta sequencing after a pre-transplant mixed lymphocyte reaction identified graft-donor-reactive clones, later tracked in post-transplant blood.

This CDR3 is built from 15 residues. Germline V gene lookup returns CDR1 SGHDT and CDR2 YYEEEE. Here immunoSEQ multiplex PCR was the method, and the copy in TCRdb shows in-frame clones only, minus some. This table holds about 58,000 clones, approximately 63% found once. Note on this clone: One end of the junction is discordant with germline, which a read error may explain.

This TCR derives from a human patient who received a liver transplant. Part of the T cell pool may stem from the graft donor. The sequencing here drew on CD4+ T cells from blood, taken at the approximately 16-month timepoint. V and J are TRBV5-6 and TRBJ1-4, with TRBD1 as a possible D gene (5 bases). The CDR3 spells CASSQGLGTIEKLFF. CDR3 nucleotide sequence: TGTGCCAGCAGCCAGGGTTTGGGGACTATTGAAAAACTGTTTTTT.